The 26 T cell receptor beta chains reported below all come from one sample, sequenced in a study of glioma-infiltrating T cells after dendritic cell vaccination. Repertoires were generated with immunoSEQ multiplex PCR, while TCRdb's copy carries only in-frame clones and drops some. This table holds about 65,000 clones, roughly nine tenths found once. The time point was: after dendritic cell vaccination, including at tumor progression/relapse. The input for sequencing was blood, taken after dendritic cell vaccination. The receptors were gathered from a human donor with glioblastoma.

This clone was seen more than once but under ten times. V gene TRBV27 combines with J gene TRBJ2-5; 9 nucleotides align to TRBD1. Trimming removed 2 bases from V and 5 bases from J; junction bases left unmatched: 3. The CDR3 length is 14 residues. Germline assignment: CDR1 MNHEY and CDR2 SMNVEV (reference sequence). CDR3 residues: CASSLAGTGETQYF. The CDR3 DNA follows: TGTGCCAGCAGTTTAGCCGGGACAGGGGAGACCCAGTACTTC.

V usage is TRBV30 and J usage is TRBJ2-4; 9 bases agree with TRBD2. V was clipped by 6 bases and J by 3 bases; unmatched bases: 3. CDR1 and CDR2 from the germline V gene are GTSNPN and SVGIG (reference sequence). This CDR3 has 13 residues. CDR3 DNA: TGTGCCTGCTCGACTAGCGGCAAAAACATTCAGTACTTC. Protein product: CACSTSGKNIQYF.

The chain is built from TRBV27 and TRBJ2-7, with TRBD1 matching 9 bases. There are 15 residues in the CDR3. V was pared by 8 bases and J by 5 bases, with 13 bases of the junction left unmatched. Germline assignment: CDR1 MNHEY and CDR2 SMNVEV (reference sequence). The CDR3 here is CASSLGFRTGDEQYF. The CDR3 DNA sequence: TGTGCCAGCTCCCTCGGTTTCCGGACAGGGGACGAGCAGTACTTC.

The V call is TRBV5-4, the J call TRBJ2-5; a weak D match, TRBD2 (5 bases). V was clipped by 0 bases and J by 11 bases, with 14 bases between them. The CDR3 extends over 13 amino acids. Germline CDR1 reads SGHNT; CDR2 reads YYREEE (reference sequence). The CDR3 is CASSLASSGEQYF. CDR3 nucleotides: TGTGCCAGCAGCTTGGCCAGTTCTGGGGAGCAGTACTTC. Full variable domain (rest looked up from reference TRBV5-4 and TRBJ2-5): ETGVTQSPTHLIKTRGQQVTLRCSSQSGHNTVSWYQQALGQGPQFIFQYYREEENGRGNFPPRFSGLQFPNYSSELNVNALELDDSALYLCASSLASSGEQYFGPGTRLLVL.

Comments on this clone: This sample includes further DNA sequences coding for the same CDR3. The chain joins TRBV4-3 to TRBJ2-7; D unresolved. V lost 0 bases, J lost 3 bases, and 9 bases lay in between. In germline, CDR1 is LGHNA, CDR2 YSLEER. The CDR3 extends over 14 amino acids. The CDR3, as DNA: TGCGCCAGCAGCCAAGACAGGCTAAGCTACGAGCAGTACTTC. This encodes CASSQDRLSYEQYF.

The V gene is TRBV5-8, the J gene TRBJ1-2; no clear D gene. This CDR3 has 16 amino acids. V lost 5 bases and J 4 bases, leaving 21 bases between the germline ends. Germline-derived CDR1 and CDR2 are SGHTS and YDEGEE. The DNA for the CDR3 is TGTGCCAGCAGTCTAGGTGCGGGAGGACTCGGCTATGGCTACACCTTC. Amino acids: CASSLGAGGLGYGYTF.

The rearrangement links TRBV7-2 to TRBJ1-1, with 9 bases lining up with TRBD1. J gave up 5 bases and V 5 bases, and 9 bases lay outside the gene matches. This CDR3 is built from 15 residues. The germline V gene has CDR1 SGHTA and CDR2 FQGNSA. This CDR3 is CASSGRTGASTEAFF. The CDR3 DNA sequence: TGTGCCAGCAGCGGGCGGACAGGGGCGAGTACTGAAGCTTTCTTT.

This clone was seen a handful of times. The chain employs TRBV7-3 and TRBJ1-1; D ambiguous. The V gene's germline CDR1 is SGHTA and CDR2 FQGTGA. This CDR3 has 15 amino acids. Deletions cut 5 bases from V and 4 bases from J, with 17 bases between. The chain's CDR3 is CASSPRSGQFTEAFF. The CDR3 nucleotides are TGTGCCAGCAGCCCCCGGTCTGGGCAGTTCACTGAAGCTTTCTTT.

The chain combines TRBV11-3 with TRBJ2-7; TRBD2 matches 8 bases. The V segment lost 0 bases and the J segment 5 bases; nucleotides outside the gene matches: 9. The germline V gene has CDR1 SGHNT and CDR2 YENEEA. This CDR3 contains 16 residues. CDR3 in amino acids: CASSLDGREGRDEQYF. The CDR3, as DNA: TGTGCCAGCAGCTTAGATGGACGGGAGGGCCGGGACGAGCAGTACTTC.

This chain links TRBV7-2 with TRBJ1-1; no clear D. Trimming took 4 bases from V and 0 from J, leaving 6 bases between them. This CDR3 region has 13 residues. Looked up from germline, CDR1 is SGHTA and CDR2 is FQGNSA. The CDR3 sequence is CASSSNMNTEAFF. The DNA for the CDR3 is TGTGCCAGCAGCTCAAACATGAACACTGAAGCTTTCTTT.

The gene calls are TRBV7-9 and TRBJ1-2, with D perhaps matching TRBD1 (6 bases). Trimming removed 2 bases at V and 6 bases at J, with 16 bases between. Germline-derived CDR1 and CDR2 are SEHNR and FQNEAQ (reference sequence). The CDR3 runs to 15 residues. The DNA for the CDR3 is TGTGCCAGCAGCTTAAACGTCGTGGCAGGGGATGGCTACACCTTC. Its translation is CASSLNVVAGDGYTF.

This chain uses TRBV6-4 with TRBJ1-1; D unresolved. Germline lookup yields CDR1 MRHNA and CDR2 SNTAGT. The CDR3 consists of 15 residues. With 6 bases removed from V and 3 bases from J, the gap between germline ends came to 17 bases. The CDR3: CASSALATGDTEAFF. The CDR3 DNA sequence: TGTGCCAGCAGCGCATTGGCGACGGGTGACACTGAAGCTTTCTTT.

V is TRBV14 and J is TRBJ2-3; no definite D call. Trimming removed 0 bases from V and 4 bases from J, with 5 bases in between. The CDR3 extends over 13 amino acids. Looked up from germline, CDR1 is SGHDN and CDR2 is FVKESK. The CDR3 sequence: CASSQDEADTQYF. The CDR3 bases are TGTGCCAGCAGCCAAGATGAGGCAGATACGCAGTATTTT.

This chain uses TRBV27 with TRBJ1-1, with a tentative D call TRBD1 (5 bases). V lost 2 bases and J 5 bases, leaving 9 bases between the germline ends. In germline, CDR1 is MNHEY, CDR2 SMNVEV (reference sequence). CDR3 length: 13 residues. The chain's CDR3 is CASSLQGWTEAFF. CDR3 sequence (DNA): TGTGCCAGCAGTTTACAGGGTTGGACTGAAGCTTTCTTT.

This clone appeared once. The V and J genes are TRBV12-2 and TRBJ1-4; the table names TRBD1, a call not compared with the DNA. TRBV12-2 is a pseudogene. This CDR3 region has 16 residues. CDR3: CASRLGGGRVNEKLFF. CDR3 nucleotide sequence: TGTGCAAGTCGCTTAGGAGGGGGCAGGGTCAATGAAAAACTGTTTTTT.

The chain has TRBV6-1 and TRBJ1-4; 7 bases are shared with TRBD1. The CDR3 spans 14 residues. V lost 6 bases and J lost 5; bases outside the gene matches: 6. Germline CDR1 MNHNS, CDR2 SASEGT. The CDR3 sequence is CASSPTGRNEKLFF. DNA for the CDR3: TGTGCCAGCAGCCCGACAGGGCGCAATGAAAAACTGTTTTTT.

This clone was seen only once. The rearrangement links TRBV10-3 to TRBJ1-1; 10 bases match TRBD1. With 4 bases clipped from V and 1 base from J, the junction kept 6 bases outside the gene matches. Germline loops: CDR1 ENHRY, CDR2 SYGVKD. The CDR3 contains 16 residues. DNA of the CDR3: TGTGCCATCAGTGGGACAGGGGGAATGCCGAACACTGAAGCTTTCTTT. Translated: CAISGTGGMPNTEAFF.

The rearrangement joins TRBV5-1 to TRBJ1-6; D is possibly TRBD1 (6 bases). The CDR3 sequence is 14 residues long. Germline V CDR1 and CDR2: SGHRS, YFSETQ. Trimming cost V 3 bases and J 10 bases, with 14 bases left between them. CDR3 sequence (DNA): TGCGCCAGCAGCTGGGGGCGGGAGAGCTCACCCCTCCACTTT. Its translation is CASSWGRESSPLHF.

This chain joins TRBV30 and TRBJ2-7; 7 positions match TRBD1. The J segment lost 3 bases and the V segment lost 0 bases, leaving 2 bases of the junction unmatched. The CDR3 loop spans 13 amino acids. Germline CDR1 GTSNPN, CDR2 SVGIG (reference sequence). The CDR3 sequence is CAWSVDRDYEQYF. The CDR3 nucleotides read TGTGCCTGGAGTGTAGACAGGGACTACGAGCAGTACTTC. The variable domain in full, completed from reference TRBV30 and TRBJ2-7, reads SQTIHQWPATLVQPVGSPLSLECTVEGTSNPNLYWYRQAAGRGLQLLFYSVGIGQISSEVPQNLSASRPQDRQFILSSKKLLLSDSGFYLCAWSVDRDYEQYFGPGTRLTVT.

The chain uses TRBV11-3 and TRBJ1-1; possible D gene TRBD1, 6 bases. The ends were cut back, 4 bases at V and 5 bases at J, with 17 bases in the middle. Germline CDR1 reads SGHNT; CDR2 reads YENEEA. This CDR3 spans 15 amino acids. The CDR3 bases are TGTGCCAGCAGCTCCGCGGCGGGGGGCGCGACTGAAGCTTTCTTT. The encoded protein is CASSSAAGGATEAFF.

V gene TRBV6-5 combines with J gene TRBJ2-7, with D perhaps TRBD1 (5 bases). Germline-derived CDR1 and CDR2 are MNHEY and SVGAGI. Trimming took 6 bases from V and 2 from J, leaving 11 bases between them. This CDR3 spans 13 amino acids. The CDR3, as DNA: TGTGCCAGCAGGGGGCTGTCCACCTACGAGCAGTACTTC. Protein product: CASRGLSTYEQYF.

The chain couples TRBV27 to TRBJ2-7; no reliable D call. Between the trimmed V and J ends, which lost 2 bases and 2 bases, there was a span of 7 bases. Looked up from germline, CDR1 is MNHEY and CDR2 is SMNVEV (reference sequence). The CDR3 length is 13 residues. This CDR3 is CASSLGLPYEQYF. DNA for the CDR3: TGTGCCAGCAGTTTAGGGCTTCCCTACGAGCAGTACTTC.

The rearrangement joins TRBV19 to TRBJ1-5; tentatively, D is TRBD1 (6 bases). The V gene lost 1 base and the J gene lost 3 bases, with 16 bases spanning the gap. Per germline, CDR1 LNHDA and CDR2 SQIVND (reference sequence). This CDR3 spans 17 amino acids. CDR3 bases: TGTGCCAGTAGTATAGGGCTTTTGCAGGGGCCCAATCAGCCCCAGCATTTT. Translating it yields CASSIGLLQGPNQPQHF.

This clone was detected only once. This chain joins TRBV2 and TRBJ2-5; 11 nucleotides line up with TRBD2. Germline CDR1 reads SNHLY; CDR2 reads FYNNEI. This CDR3 spans 15 amino acids. Losses at the gene ends were 6 bases for V and 3 bases for J; bases not matched to a gene: 6. CDR3 bases: TGTGCCAGCAGGGAGGGACTAGCGGAAAAAGAGACCCAGTACTTC. This gives the protein CASREGLAEKETQYF.

CDR3 loop: CASSLGGTENEKLFF. The DNA for the CDR3 is TGCGCCAGCAGCCTCGGCGGGACGGAGAATGAAAAACTGTTTTTT. The genes are TRBV5-1 and TRBJ1-4; TRBD1 is a possible D gene (5 bases). The CDR3 consists of 15 residues. CDR1 SGHRS and CDR2 YFSETQ come from the germline V gene. Trimming took 4 bases from V and 5 from J, leaving 15 bases between them.

The chain uses TRBV6-5 and TRBJ2-7; maybe TRBD1 (6 bases). This CDR3 is 10 amino acids long. Germline V CDR1 and CDR2: MNHEY, SVGAGI. V lost 10 bases and J 9 bases, leaving 13 bases between the germline ends. The CDR3 is CATGQWGQYF. The CDR3 coding sequence is TGTGCCACAGGACAGTGGGGGCAGTACTTC.